Listed below are T cell receptor beta chains from one sample, sequenced in a study of CD8 T cells in Susac syndrome. TCRdb recomputed calls from the immunoSEQ multiplex PCR reads with MiXCR, one row per CDR3 protein. Here the sample spans under 200,000 distinct CDR3 sequences, roughly 96% being singletons. Sequenced material: CD4+ T cells from PBMCs. Source of these receptors: a human donor in good health. The CDR3 runs from the conserved cysteine through the conserved F or W. The order of the fields is clone size, J gene, V gene, D gene, CDR3 protein. The D gene is left open where the match is weak. Clone size is stated in some rows and not others, as once, few, many or a class when expanded.

>few|TRBJ2-5|TRBV28|.
CASSVGYQETQYF
>.|TRBJ2-1|TRBV20-1|.
CSALLEGEQFF
>.|TRBJ2-6|TRBV5-4|.
CASTRGEGARANVLTF
>.|TRBJ1-2|TRBV12-3/TRBV12-4|.
CASSFYAENYGYTF
>.|TRBJ2-1|TRBV20-1|.
CSPTSINEQFF
>.|TRBJ1-1|TRBV7-9|.
CASSLNIGGVNTEAFF
>.|TRBJ1-2|TRBV29-1|TRBD1
CSVVTGGGGYTF
>.|TRBJ1-6|TRBV5-4|.
CASTALGESPLHF
>.|TRBJ1-5|TRBV6-2/TRBV6-3|.
CASRVQGAGQPQHF
>.|TRBJ2-5|TRBV2|.
CATSGRSVGETQYF
>.|TRBJ2-7|TRBV20-1|TRBD1
CSATPPRTGVDYEQYF
>.|TRBJ2-1|TRBV3-1|TRBD1
CASSSRDRGNEQFF
>.|TRBJ2-2|TRBV9|TRBD2
CASSVARASGESGELFF